Below, 19 T cell receptor beta chains from the same sample are listed, as sequenced in a study of early T cells in non-severe SARS-CoV-2 infection. TCRdb re-called the 5' RACE reads through MiXCR, storing one row per CDR3 protein. Altogether roughly 29,000 distinct CDR3 sequences are present, just under 3% being singletons, with the ten largest covering over 0.6%. The sample comprised whole blood. The source is an adult who was a healthcare worker with PCR-confirmed SARS-CoV-2 infection or an uninfected control (not recorded which).

Ten or more counts support this clonotype. The rearrangement joins TRBV2 to TRBJ2-1; possibly TRBD1 or TRBD2 for D (5 bases each). Germline assignment: CDR1 SNHLY and CDR2 FYNNEI. The V end lost 9 bases, the J end lost 7 bases, and 10 bases lay between the germline ends. CDR3 size: 11 residues. For the CDR3, the DNA is TGTGCCAGACGGGGCGGAAATGAGCAGTTCTTC. Amino acids: CARRGGNEQFF.

This clonotype was counted many times. The chain carries TRBV19 and TRBJ2-7, with TRBD1 matching over 8 bases. Germline assignment: CDR1 LNHDA and CDR2 SQIVND (reference sequence). V was pared by 6 bases and J by 1 base, with 5 bases of the junction left unmatched. The CDR3 runs 14 residues. As DNA, the CDR3 is TGTGCCAGTAGCCTACGGACAGGGTCCTACGAGCAGTACGTC. Translating gives CASSLRTGSYEQYV.

As for this clonotype: A single base separates this from a much larger clone, so it may be a read error. The rearrangement joins TRBV6-5 to TRBJ2-3; 8 nucleotides agree with TRBD2. Germline V gene sequence: CDR1 MNHEY, CDR2 SVGAGI. This CDR3 contains 17 residues. The CDR3 coding sequence is TGTGCCAGCAGTTACTCCCAAGCGGGGGTGAAGGCAGATACGCCGTATTTT. This gives the protein CASSYSQAGVKADTPYF.

This clonotype came up many times. The chain couples TRBV20-1 to TRBJ1-2; D is possibly TRBD1 (6 bases). V was shortened by 6 bases and J by 4 bases, with 12 bases between the two germline ends. CDR3 length: 12 residues. Germline CDR1 reads DFQATT; CDR2 reads SNEGSKA (reference sequence). This CDR3 is CSATGATYGYTF. DNA for the CDR3: TGCAGTGCGACAGGAGCAACCTATGGCTACACCTTC.

This clonotype has a count of ten or more. The V gene is TRBV7-3, the J gene TRBJ2-3; the match to TRBD1 covers 7 bases. The V and J ends lost 4 bases and 6 bases, in that order; junction bases with no gene match: 13. CDR3 length equals 16 residues. CDR1 is SGHTA and CDR2 is FQGTGA in the germline V gene. CDR3 nucleotide sequence: TGTGCCAGCAGCTCGACCCCGACAGGGATGATGGATACGCAGTATTTT. Protein product: CASSSTPTGMMDTQYF.

This clonotype has ten or more counts. The rearrangement uses TRBV29-1 and TRBJ2-1; D is perhaps TRBD2 (7 bases). The CDR3 totals 14 residues. Germline V gene data show CDR1 as SQVTM and CDR2 as ANQGSEA. Trimming removed 7 bases at V and 3 bases at J, with 16 bases between. CDR3 in amino acids: CSGEGGRSYNEQFF. DNA for the CDR3: TGCAGCGGTGAGGGGGGGCGGAGCTACAATGAGCAGTTCTTC.

This clonotype has at least ten counts. The rearrangement links TRBV4-2 to TRBJ1-2, with a tentative D call TRBD1 (6 bases). Trimming shortened V by 0 bases and J by 4 bases, and 9 bases separated the two germline ends. The CDR3 consists of 14 residues. Germline V gene sequence: CDR1 LGHNA, CDR2 YNFKEQ. CDR3 residues: CASSQDRGGYGYTF. The CDR3 DNA is TGTGCCAGCAGCCAAGACAGGGGTGGCTATGGCTACACCTTC.

This clonotype has a count of ten or more. The chain couples TRBV4-1 to TRBJ2-5, with 7 bases that match TRBD2. CDR3 length: 14 amino acids. V lost 3 bases to trimming and J lost 3 bases; unmatched junction nucleotides: 4. Germline assignment: CDR1 MGHRA and CDR2 YSYEKL. CDR3 DNA sequence: TGCGCCAGCAGCCATTTAAGCGGGGAAGAGACCCAGTACTTC. This codes for CASSHLSGEETQYF.

This clonotype came up many times. In DNA, the CDR3 is TGCGCCAGCGCTACTTCACGCGGCTATGGCTACACCTTC. Its translation: CASATSRGYGYTF. The rearrangement links TRBV5-1 to TRBJ1-2; D gene uncertain. Per germline, CDR1 SGHRS and CDR2 YFSETQ. The CDR3 has 13 amino acids. V lost 7 bases and J lost 4, with 14 bases in between.

The V gene is TRBV5-4, the J gene TRBJ2-3; D unclear. V dropped 4 bases and J dropped 1 base, with 4 bases sitting between them. The germline CDR1 and CDR2 sequences are SGHNT and YYREEE (reference sequence). The CDR3 is 12 amino acids. The CDR3, as DNA: TGTGCCAGCAGCGTGGGCACAGATACGCAGTATTTT. Its translation is CASSVGTDTQYF. Full variable domain (missing parts from reference TRBV5-4 and TRBJ2-3): ETGVTQSPTHLIKTRGQQVTLRCSSQSGHNTVSWYQQALGQGPQFIFQYYREEENGRGNFPPRFSGLQFPNYSSELNVNALELDDSALYLCASSVGTDTQYFGPGTRLTVL.

This clonotype has a count of ten or more. V is TRBV12-3 or TRBV12-4 and J is TRBJ1-4; TRBD1 agrees at 8 bases. The junction had 10 bases not matched to a gene; V was cut back by 3 bases and J by 10 bases. The CDR3 totals 15 residues. The CDR3 spells CASSFDVAGGGKLFF. The CDR3 DNA is TGTGCCAGCAGTTTTGACGTGGCAGGGGGCGGAAAACTGTTTTTT.

This clonotype was observed many times. The rearrangement uses TRBV7-9 and TRBJ2-3; 7 bases agree with TRBD1. CDR1 is SEHNR and CDR2 is FQNEAQ in the germline V gene (reference sequence). The CDR3 has 13 residues. J lost 3 bases, V lost 5 bases, and 2 bases had no gene match. The CDR3 region has the DNA TGTGCCAGCAGCCCGACAGGGACAGATACGCAGTATTTT. Residues: CASSPTGTDTQYF.

This clonotype was picked up many times. The chain is built from TRBV10-2 and TRBJ1-1; no reliable D call. The CDR3 loop spans 14 amino acids. In germline, CDR1 is WSHSY, CDR2 SAAADI. V gave up 4 bases and J gave up 1 base, with 10 bases separating them. The CDR3 nucleotides read TGCGCCAGCAGTGGGTGGTTGGGGAACACTGAAGCTTTCTTT. It is translated as CASSGWLGNTEAFF.

This clonotype appeared a few times. V usage is TRBV7-2 and J usage is TRBJ2-5; D is unclear. The germline CDR1 and CDR2 sequences are SGHTA and FQGNSA. V was pared by 2 bases and J by 6 bases, with 16 bases between. This CDR3 comprises 15 residues. Here the CDR3 DNA reads TGTGCCAGCAGCTTAAGAGAAGTGGGCGAACAGACCCAGTACTTC. Amino acid sequence: CASSLREVGEQTQYF.

This clonotype was seen at least ten times. The chain employs TRBV7-6 and TRBJ2-5, with 7 positions matching TRBD1. The CDR3 has 15 amino acids. CDR1 is SGHVS and CDR2 is FNYEAQ in the germline V gene. The V and J ends lost 7 bases and 4 bases, in that order; junction bases with no gene match: 12. CDR3 residues: CASIPRQGGGETQYF. DNA of the CDR3: TGTGCCAGCATCCCACGTCAAGGGGGCGGAGAGACCCAGTACTTC.

The sample holds a few counts of this clonotype. CDR3 sequence (DNA): TGTGCCAGCGAACTTGATAAGGGGAATACCTACGAGCAGTACGTC. Translating it yields CASELDKGNTYEQYV. This rearrangement joins TRBV6-1 to TRBJ2-7, with D possibly TRBD1 on 5 matching bases. The CDR3 is made up of 15 amino acids. Germline lookup yields CDR1 MNHNS and CDR2 SASEGT. V lost 8 bases and J 2 bases, leaving 19 bases between the germline ends.

The table lists this clonotype with many counts. The rearrangement uses TRBV30 and TRBJ1-6, with D possibly matching TRBD1 (6 bases). The CDR3 totals 14 residues. With 8 bases removed from V and 10 bases from J, the gap between germline ends came to 21 bases. CDR1 and CDR2 from the germline V gene are GTSNPN and SVGIG (reference sequence). CDR3 in amino acids: CAVSTRGRLSPLHF. The CDR3 DNA follows: TGTGCCGTCTCCACCAGGGGAAGGTTGTCACCCCTCCACTTT. Full variable domain (outside the CDR3, taken from reference TRBV30 and TRBJ1-6): SQTIHQWPATLVQPVGSPLSLECTVEGTSNPNLYWYRQAAGRGLQLLFYSVGIGQISSEVPQNLSASRPQDRQFILSSKKLLLSDSGFYLCAVSTRGRLSPLHFGNGTRLTVT.

On this clonotype: A much more abundant neighbour one base away suggests this may be a read error. The CDR3 sequence is CSVFRTSGGGEQFF. For the CDR3, the DNA is TGCAGCGTTTTTAGAACTAGCGGGGGTGGTGAGCAGTTCTTC. The rearrangement links TRBV29-1 to TRBJ2-1; 11 bases match TRBD2. The CDR3 loop spans 14 amino acids. V lost 5 bases to trimming and J lost 9 bases; unmatched junction nucleotides: 9. Germline V gene lookup returns CDR1 SQVTM and CDR2 ANQGSEA.

This rearrangement joins TRBV5-1 to TRBJ2-2; D ambiguous. The germline gives CDR1 SGHRS, CDR2 YFSETQ. V lost 3 bases and J lost 5, with 8 bases in between. The CDR3 has 13 residues. The CDR3 DNA follows: TGCGCCAGCAGCTCCGGGCTGACCGGGGAGCTGTTTTTT. Its protein product is CASSSGLTGELFF.